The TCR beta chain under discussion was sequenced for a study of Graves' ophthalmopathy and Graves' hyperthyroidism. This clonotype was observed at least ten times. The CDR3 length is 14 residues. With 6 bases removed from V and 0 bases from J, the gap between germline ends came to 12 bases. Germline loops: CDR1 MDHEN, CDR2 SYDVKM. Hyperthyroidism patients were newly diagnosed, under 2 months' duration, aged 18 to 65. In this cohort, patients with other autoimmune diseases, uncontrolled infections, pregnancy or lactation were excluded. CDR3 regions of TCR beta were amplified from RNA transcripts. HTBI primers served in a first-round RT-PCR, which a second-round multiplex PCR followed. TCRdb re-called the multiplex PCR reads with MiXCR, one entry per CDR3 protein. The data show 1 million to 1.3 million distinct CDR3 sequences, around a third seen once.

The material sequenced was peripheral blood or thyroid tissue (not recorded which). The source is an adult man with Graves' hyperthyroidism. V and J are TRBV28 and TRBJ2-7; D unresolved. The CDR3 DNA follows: TGTGCCAGCAGCTTAAAGGGATCCTCCTACGAGCAGTACTTC. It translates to CASSLKGSSYEQYF. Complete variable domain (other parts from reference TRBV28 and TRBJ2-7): DVKVTQSSRYLVKRTGEKVFLECVQDMDHENMFWYRQDPGLGLRLIYFSYDVKMKEKGDIPEGYSVSREKKERFSLILESASTNQTSMYLCASSLKGSSYEQYFGPGTRLTVT.